Below, one TCR beta chain is given with its context. CDR3 length: 14 residues. CDR1 GTSNPN and CDR2 SVGIG come from the germline V gene (reference sequence). With V trimmed by 4 bases and J by 1 base, 6 bases remained unmatched. Sequenced by immunoSEQ multiplex PCR; TCRdb stores in-frame clones only, minus some. The top ten hold about 6.3% of the sample, which has about 38,000 clones, 75% to 95% seen once. The data derive from a study of T cell changes during pregnancy in multiple sclerosis. The TCR originated in a female donor with multiple sclerosis, enrolled in a pregnancy study. The V and J genes are TRBV30 and TRBJ2-5, with 7 bases matching TRBD2. The sample was CD8+ T cells from peripheral blood mononuclear cells, taken in the second trimester of pregnancy. CDR3 region: CAWTPTSLQETQYF. The CDR3 DNA follows: TGTGCCTGGACCCCGACTAGCCTCCAAGAGACCCAGTACTTC.